One and the same sample provided the 20 T cell receptor beta chains below, sequenced in a study of T cell responses to AZD1222 COVID-19 vaccine. The repertoire was sequenced with immunoSEQ multiplex PCR; TCRdb's copy has only in-frame clones and lacks some. This sample yields 100,000 to 150,000 clones, of which 75% to 85% are seen a single time; 25% to 35% belongs to the top ten. The sample was peripheral blood, taken 28 days after the second AZD1222 dose. These receptors came from an adult who received the AZD1222 COVID-19 vaccine.

This chain uses TRBV5-1 with TRBJ2-7; 7 positions match TRBD2. J lost 7 bases, V lost 0 bases, and 10 bases had no gene match. The V gene's germline CDR1 is SGHRS and CDR2 YFSETQ. This CDR3 comprises 15 residues. CDR3 residues: CASSLEPSGAQEQYF. CDR3 DNA sequence: TGCGCCAGCAGCTTGGAGCCGAGCGGGGCCCAGGAGCAGTACTTC.

The chain has TRBV7-9 and TRBJ2-3, with 7 nucleotides matching TRBD1. The ends lost 2 bases at V and 4 bases at J; junction bases unmatched: 9. The CDR3 consists of 16 residues. Germline lookup yields CDR1 SEHNR and CDR2 FQNEAQ (reference sequence). CDR3 residues: CASSLNRGIGADTQYF. DNA of the CDR3: TGTGCCAGCAGCTTAAACAGGGGTATAGGGGCAGATACGCAGTATTTT.

The gene calls are TRBV5-8 and TRBJ1-4; tentative D call: TRBD1 (5 bases). From germline, CDR1 is SGHTS and CDR2 YDEGEE. V was clipped by 3 bases and J by 8 bases, with 14 bases between them. This CDR3 comprises 14 residues. CDR3: CASSSPGLFEKLFF. The DNA of the CDR3 is TGTGCCAGCAGCTCCCCAGGGCTGTTCGAAAAACTGTTTTTT.

This sequence joins TRBV30 and TRBJ2-2; possibly TRBD2 for D (5 bases). V lost 1 base and J 1 base, leaving 13 bases between the germline ends. The CDR3 runs 16 residues. The germline V gene has CDR1 GTSNPN and CDR2 SVGIG (reference sequence). CDR3 nucleotide sequence: TGTGCCTGGAGTGACGTGCCCCGGGGGAACACCGGGGAGCTGTTTTTT. Encoded protein: CAWSDVPRGNTGELFF.

V is TRBV5-1 and J is TRBJ2-5; no firm D call. Germline V lookup: CDR1 SGHRS, CDR2 YFSETQ. CDR3 length equals 14 residues. Trimming shortened V by 0 bases and J by 2 bases, and 8 bases separated the two germline ends. The CDR3 sequence: CASSLGGGQETQYF. The CDR3 DNA is TGCGCCAGCAGCTTGGGAGGTGGGCAAGAGACCCAGTACTTC.

The V call is TRBV16, the J call TRBJ1-2; D is perhaps TRBD1 (5 bases). Trimming stripped 0 bases from V and 7 bases from J, with 18 bases between. This CDR3 has 16 residues. Per the germline V gene, CDR1 is KGHSY and CDR2 is FQNENV. CDR3 protein: CASSQSVEGRISGYTF. CDR3 DNA: TGTGCCAGCAGCCAATCGGTGGAGGGGCGCATTTCTGGCTACACCTTC.

The gene calls are TRBV6-1 and TRBJ1-1; D remains unclear. Trimming stripped 1 base from V and 0 bases from J, with 9 bases between. In germline, CDR1 is MNHNS, CDR2 SASEGT. The CDR3 contains 15 residues. DNA for the CDR3: TGTGCCAGCAGTGAAGGATGGGTTATGAACACTGAAGCTTTCTTT. Translated: CASSEGWVMNTEAFF.

The chain employs TRBV7-9 and TRBJ1-2; D uncertain. Between the trimmed V and J ends, which lost 5 bases and 8 bases, there was a span of 12 bases. The CDR3 is 12 amino acids. Per the germline V gene, CDR1 is SEHNR and CDR2 is FQNEAQ (reference sequence). For the CDR3, the DNA is TGTGCCAGCAGCCCAGGATTCTTGGGCTACACCTTC. This translates into CASSPGFLGYTF.

The chain joins TRBV7-9 to TRBJ1-4; no reliable D call. CDR3 length: 14 residues. The germline V and J ends were trimmed by 5 bases and 0 bases, with 7 bases remaining between them. CDR1 is SEHNR and CDR2 is FQNEAQ in the germline V gene (reference sequence). CDR3 coding DNA: TGTGCCAGCAGCCAACATGCAACTAATGAAAAACTGTTTTTT. This gives the protein CASSQHATNEKLFF.

DNA for the CDR3: TGTGCCAGCGGGAGGCAGGGTTCGGGGGGAAGGGGCTACACCTTC. Its protein is CASGRQGSGGRGYTF. The V and J genes are TRBV6-5 and TRBJ1-2; the D gene is possibly TRBD1 (5 bases). The V and J ends lost 8 bases and 8 bases respectively, with 24 bases between them. CDR1 MNHEY and CDR2 SVGAGI come from the germline V gene. The CDR3 runs to 15 residues.

Here the CDR3 DNA reads TGTGCCAGCAGCTCGGGACTAGCCTACGAGCAGTACTTC. As protein: CASSSGLAYEQYF. The chain couples TRBV7-8 to TRBJ2-7, with TRBD2 identical over 8 bases. V lost 4 bases, J lost 2 bases, and 1 base stayed unmatched. CDR1 and CDR2 from the germline V gene are SGHVS and FQNEAQ. This CDR3 contains 13 residues.

CDR3 amino acids: CASSAGQGSVAFF. The CDR3 coding sequence is TGTGCCAGCAGCGCGGGACAGGGGTCCGTTGCTTTCTTT. This chain joins TRBV9 and TRBJ1-1; 10 bases align to TRBD1. In germline, CDR1 is SGDLS, CDR2 YYNGEE. The V and J ends lost 3 bases and 11 bases, in that order; junction bases with no gene match: 7. This CDR3 is built from 13 residues.

The chain recombines TRBV4-1 with TRBJ1-1; D may be TRBD1 (6 bases). V was shortened by 2 bases and J by 3 bases, with 13 bases between the two germline ends. The germline V gene encodes CDR1 MGHRA and CDR2 YSYEKL. CDR3 length: 15 residues. In DNA, the CDR3 is TGCGCCAGCAGCCAATCGGGACAAGTGGACACTGAAGCTTTCTTT. This encodes CASSQSGQVDTEAFF.

V gene TRBV19 combines with J gene TRBJ1-2; a weak D match, TRBD1 (6 bases). The CDR3 totals 16 residues. Germline CDR1 LNHDA, CDR2 SQIVND (reference sequence). Trimming shortened V by 10 bases and J by 2 bases, and 23 bases separated the two germline ends. The CDR3 spells CATKSIQGILNYGYTF. CDR3 in DNA: TGTGCCACCAAGTCTATTCAGGGGATACTAAACTATGGCTACACCTTC. The whole variable domain, filled in from reference TRBV19 and TRBJ1-2, reads DGGITQSPKYLFRKEGQNVTLSCEQNLNHDAMYWYRQDPGQGLRLIYYSQIVNDFQKGDIAEGYSVSREKKESFPLTVTSAQKNPTAFYLCATKSIQGILNYGYTFGSGTRLTVV.

The CDR3 DNA reads TGTGCCAGCAGCCGCAGGGGGCCCGGCGGCTATGGCTACACCTTC. Amino acids: CASSRRGPGGYGYTF. This chain uses TRBV11-1 with TRBJ1-2; 8 bases fit TRBD1. The V segment lost 5 bases and the J segment 4 bases; nucleotides outside the gene matches: 9. This CDR3 comprises 15 residues. Germline assignment: CDR1 SGHAT and CDR2 FQDESV (reference sequence).

The J gene is TRBJ1-2, the V gene TRBV29-1; no clear D. Looked up from germline, CDR1 is SQVTM and CDR2 is ANQGSEA. The CDR3 sequence is 14 residues long. V was cut by 4 bases and J by 4 bases, with 16 bases left in between. The CDR3: CSVVKGGRAYGYTF. CDR3 in DNA: TGCAGCGTTGTCAAGGGAGGGAGGGCCTATGGCTACACCTTC.

V and J are TRBV29-1 and TRBJ2-2; unclear D gene. Trimming stripped 4 bases from V and 7 bases from J, with 13 bases between. CDR3 length: 13 residues. CDR1 is SQVTM, CDR2 ANQGSEA, per germline. CDR3 sequence reads: CSVGGKVGGELFF. CDR3 sequence (DNA): TGCAGCGTTGGGGGAAAGGTGGGCGGGGAGCTGTTTTTT.

This clone was found a few times. The rearrangement links TRBV28 to TRBJ2-2; a possible D gene is TRBD1 (5 bases). Germline CDR1 and CDR2: MDHEN and SYDVKM. The CDR3 is 12 residues long. V was trimmed by 7 bases and J by 6 bases, leaving 9 bases between them. The CDR3 sequence is CASITGSGELFF. CDR3 in DNA: TGTGCCAGCATCACAGGCTCCGGGGAGCTGTTTTTT.

The genes are TRBV4-2 and TRBJ1-1; unclear D gene. V was pared by 3 bases and J by 1 base, with 15 bases between. Germline CDR1 and CDR2: LGHNA and YNFKEQ. CDR3 size: 16 residues. CDR3 DNA sequence: TGTGCCAGCAGCCAGCCCACCGGGCGAAAGAACACTGAAGCTTTCTTT. Amino acids: CASSQPTGRKNTEAFF.

The chain uses TRBV5-1 and TRBJ1-2, with 10 bases matching TRBD1. The CDR3 length is 15 residues. Germline CDR1 SGHRS, CDR2 YFSETQ. The V segment lost 1 base and the J segment 8 bases; nucleotides outside the gene matches: 8. CDR3 nucleotides: TGCGCCAGCAGCTTGACCGGGACAGGGGCGAAGGGCTACACCTTC. Encoded protein: CASSLTGTGAKGYTF.